This T cell receptor (beta chain) stems from a study of Ad26.COV2.S vaccination and SARS-CoV-2 variants. Points from the study as a whole: Ad26.COV2.S recipients had broader spike-specific TCRs (P = 0.0014). After vaccination, substantial breadth of spike-specific CD8+ and CD4+ responses was reported. Total T cell responses may have been underestimated by the TCR breadth and depth analyses.

Note on this clone: Its antigen remains unidentified.

This sample's treatment: over 15 received Ad26.COV2.S at low or high dose, single or two shots; about five received placebo; per-sample allocation not given. At day 63 after the first vaccine or placebo injection, samples were drawn. Within Boston, the person who donated was an adult of 18-55 years. The V gene lost 8 bases and the J gene lost 1 base, with 14 bases spanning the gap. The CDR3 contains 15 residues. In germline, CDR1 is MNHEY, CDR2 SVGAGI. Profiled with immunoSEQ multiplex PCR; TCRdb holds only in-frame clones, not every one. The table has some 300,000 clones, more than 70% seen once. V usage is TRBV6-5 and J usage is TRBJ2-2, with a possible D match to TRBD2 (6 bases). The TCR comes from a person between 18 and 65 years old who received the Ad26.COV2.S COVID-19 vaccine or a placebo. The sequenced sample was peripheral blood, obtained in a trial of Ad26.COV2.S vaccine versus placebo. In DNA, the CDR3 is TGTGCCAGCTACAGACTAGGCCTGAACACCGGGGAGCTGTTTTTT. It translates to CASYRLGLNTGELFF.